This T cell receptor beta chain was retrieved from a study of T cell responses to AZD1222 COVID-19 vaccine (dated by TCRdb to about 2021). In the study overall: AZD1222 recipients with second doses at about 4 weeks or about 12 weeks were pooled, because spike-specific TCR depth and breadth did not differ between schedules. TCR sequencing covered over 230 trial participants: some 210 given two doses of AZD1222 and some 25 given two doses of MenACWY control vaccine. Trial participants were enrolled by age into subgroups of 18-55, 56-69 and 70-plus years, and about 150, 27 and 61 TCR-sequenced participants, respectively, were included in these subgroups. Beyond this particular receptor, the publication reports: Spike-specific TCR breadth and depth rose significantly after two AZD1222 doses compared with day 0 and with MenACWY recipients. Most participants were white British and females outnumbered males, and the authors suggested that clonal diversity may have been underestimated. In the small 56-69-year group, the increase in depth fell short of significance, most likely because of low power. Nearly half of unique spike-specific TCRs reportedly recognized epitopes outside regions mutated in the B.1.351 and B.1.1.7 variants. Conclusions about previously exposed vaccinees were limited because only six or seven AZD1222 recipients were SARS-CoV-2 seropositive at baseline. The whole spike protein was spanned by vaccine-associated CD4 TCRs, and dominant responses were seen in regions 160-218 and 743-854. No day 14 peak-response samples were available, so repertoires were characterized only after the peak T cell response.

What the time point label conveys for this sample: baseline before first vaccination. Vaccinee samples were obtained from the UK trials COV001 and COV002, which included a single-blind randomized controlled phase 2/3 trial of AZD1222 (ChAdOx1 nCoV-19) in healthy adults. For TCRbeta chain sequencing, PBMC samples were collected from trial participants at day 0 and at day 28 after the second dose. The CDR3 regions of human TCRbeta chains were analyzed by immunosequencing. The authors' analysis ran thus. Repertoire TCRs were checked for matches against a reference library of SARS-CoV-2-specific TCRs that had been generated using the MIRA antigen-specificity platform. Breadth was defined as the fraction of unique TCRs that were SARS-CoV-2-associated. Depth was defined as the fraction of total T cells that were SARS-CoV-2-associated. Each spike-specific TCR was assigned to its reactive spike region and to a CD4 or CD8 class using the MIRA data. Log10-transformed breadth and depth values were compared by one-way ANOVA with Sidak's multiple comparisons tests. TCRdb obtained this table from immuneACCESS and retained in-frame rearrangements with V and J assigned. These tables miss some clones; where compared with another copy, unresolved V genes account for less than half of the shortfall, and the remainder is unexplained. D and trimming were read from the DNA, whereas the V and J calls and clone size are those reported in that table. This sample lists 90,000 to 120,000 clones; about 89% were detected once. Jointly, the top ten make up over 15% of the sample.

About this clone itself: The antigen it binds to is not known. Within one base of it there is no much larger clone, and no base qualities were kept.

The trim is 1 base for V and 3 bases for J, with a gap of 10 bases between the germline ends. Based on the germline V gene, the CDR1 and CDR2 sequences are SGHAT and FQNNGV. The CDR3 sequence holds 14 residues, the cysteine and phenylalanine included. Solely the CDR3 DNA is kept, with 42 bases framed from the first base. Recombination joined TRBV11-2 with TRBJ2-7; tentative D gene TRBD2, with 5 bases matching. The sequence was collected from an adult in good health. The material was peripheral blood, obtained on day 0 of AZD1222 vaccination. The DNA reads as follows: TGTGCCAGCAGCTTAGTCCGGGGTTTCTACGAGCAGTACTTC. Its amino acids are CASSLVRGFYEQYF.